A selection of T cell receptor beta chains follows, all from one sample in a study of blood T cell repertoires in COVID-19. Generated by immunoSEQ multiplex PCR, the TCRdb table keeps only in-frame clones and is missing some. The sample carries approximately 280,000 clones, roughly 83% recorded once. The specimen was peripheral blood. The receptors derive from a human donor with COVID-19, enrolled during active disease. The donor label of this sample is uncertain. The CDR3 runs from the conserved cysteine through the conserved F or W. A D gene is named only where the DNA matches it firmly. Where a row states a size, it is once, few, many or the class of an expanded clone; other rows omit it.

TRBJ2-1,TRBD2,TRBV19,NA,CASRSGLEGDEQFF,TGTGCCAGTAGATCGGGACTAGAGGGTGACGAGCAGTTCTTC
TRBJ1-1,TRBD1,TRBV11-2,NA,CASSVIRTGSTEAFF,TGTGCCAGCAGCGTGATTAGGACAGGGAGTACTGAAGCTTTCTTT
TRBJ2-1,TRBD2,TRBV19,once,CATRDYTYNEQFF,TGTGCCACTCGGGACTATACCTACAATGAGCAGTTCTTC
TRBJ2-2,TRBD1,TRBV7-6,once,CASSLLTGPTGELFF,TGTGCCAGCAGCTTATTGACAGGGCCCACCGGGGAGCTGTTTTTT
TRBJ2-2,NA,TRBV7-9,NA,CASIRPRVETGELFF,TGTGCCAGCATCCGCCCCAGGGTTGAGACCGGGGAGCTGTTTTTT
TRBJ2-2,NA,TRBV5-5,NA,CASSLSGGPNTGELFF,TGTGCCAGCAGCTTGTCCGGGGGACCCAACACCGGGGAGCTGTTTTTT
TRBJ1-1,NA,TRBV5-8,NA,CASSVGANTEAFF,TGTGCCAGCAGCGTAGGAGCGAACACTGAAGCTTTCTTT
TRBJ2-1,NA,TRBV5-6,NA,CASSSAGVGNEQFF,TGTGCCAGCAGCTCCGCGGGCGTTGGTAATGAGCAGTTCTTC
TRBJ1-2,NA,TRBV27,once,CASSLTHTNYGYTF,TGTGCCAGCAGTTTAACACATACAAACTATGGCTACACCTTC
TRBJ2-7,TRBD1,TRBV11-2,few,CASSLHGPGTGVEQYF,TGTGCCAGCAGCTTACATGGCCCCGGGACAGGGGTCGAGCAGTACTTC
TRBJ2-3,TRBD2,TRBV4-2,NA,CASSQDVGLAVTDTQYF,TGTGCCAGCAGCCAAGATGTGGGCCTAGCGGTCACAGATACGCAGTATTTT
TRBJ1-4,NA,TRBV19,NA,CASRRDPRGEKLFF,TGTGCCAGTAGAAGGGATCCGCGGGGTGAAAAACTGTTTTTT
TRBJ2-1,NA,TRBV19,NA,CASRRDFRDLGSYNEQFF,TGTGCCAGTCGAAGGGACTTCCGCGACCTTGGCTCCTACAATGAGCAGTTCTTC
TRBJ2-7,NA,TRBV5-1,once,CASRIDSDYEQYF,TGCGCCAGCAGGATCGACTCCGACTACGAGCAGTACTTC
TRBJ1-5,TRBD1,TRBV2,NA,CASSVSTGVNQPQHF,TGTGCCAGCAGTGTATCGACAGGGGTCAATCAGCCCCAGCATTTT
TRBJ1-3,NA,TRBV15,NA,CATSPRSPGNTIYF,TGTGCCACCAGCCCTCGGTCCCCAGGGAACACCATATATTTT
TRBJ2-7,NA,TRBV5-1,NA,CASSFSGDGYEQYF,TGCGCCAGCAGCTTCTCCGGGGATGGCTACGAGCAGTACTTC
TRBJ2-5,NA,TRBV6-1,NA,CASSEVRAETQYF,TGTGCCAGCAGTGAGGTGAGGGCAGAGACCCAGTACTTC
TRBJ2-7,NA,TRBV28,NA,CASSFLQAAYEQYF,TGTGCCAGCAGTTTTCTGCAAGCGGCCTACGAGCAGTACTTC
TRBJ2-1,TRBD2,TRBV25-1,NA,CASSEAVSGRAVEQFF,TGTGCCAGCAGTGAGGCGGTTAGCGGGAGGGCCGTTGAGCAGTTCTTC
TRBJ2-1,TRBD1,TRBV19,NA,CASSPGTGRQNEQFF,TGTGCCAGTAGTCCCGGGACAGGCCGCCAAAATGAGCAGTTCTTC
TRBJ2-6,TRBD1,TRBV19,once,CASDSPGQASGANVLTF,TGTGCCAGTGATTCCCCGGGACAGGCATCTGGGGCCAACGTCCTGACTTTC
TRBJ1-2,TRBD1,TRBV5-6,NA,CASSGTGDAYGYTF,TGTGCCAGCAGCGGTACAGGGGACGCTTATGGCTACACCTTC
TRBJ1-1,NA,TRBV6-2/TRBV6-3,few,CASSYSRGGETEAFF,TGTGCCAGCAGTTACTCTAGGGGAGGAGAGACTGAAGCTTTCTTT
TRBJ2-7,TRBD2,TRBV19,NA,CASSIESSSGSKQYF,TGTGCCAGTAGTATAGAATCCAGTAGCGGGAGTAAGCAGTACTTC
TRBJ1-1,NA,TRBV6-2/TRBV6-3,NA,CASSYSTGGADTEAFF,TGTGCCAGCAGTTACTCGACGGGGGGAGCGGACACTGAAGCTTTCTTT
TRBJ1-4,NA,TRBV7-2,NA,CASSIDSTNEKLFF,TGTGCCAGCAGTATTGACTCAACTAATGAAAAACTGTTTTTT
TRBJ2-1,NA,TRBV27,NA,CASRGLYEQFF,TGTGCCAGCAGGGGACTGTATGAGCAGTTCTTC
TRBJ2-4,NA,TRBV9,NA,CASSVRGEKNIQYF,TGTGCCAGCAGCGTACGAGGCGAAAAAAACATTCAGTACTTC